This TCR beta chain stems from a study of cytomegalovirus exposure and HLA in healthy donors. The study, taken as a whole, reports: Specificity for CMV antigens was confirmed in vitro for a few of the CMV-associated chains. Cytomegalovirus-associated status was assigned to approximately 160 TCR beta chains.

On this clone itself: Its target is unknown.

The protocol was immunoSEQ multiplex PCR, while the TCRdb copy is restricted to in-frame clones and leaves out a portion. Of some 61,000 clones listed, approximately 97% are singletons. The receptor comes from a woman between 18 and 29 years old in good health and CMV-seropositive. The specimen was PBMCs.

The CDR3 here is CASSTGTSGALIYNEQFF. The CDR3 region has the DNA TGTGCCAGCAGCACAGGGACTAGCGGAGCTTTGATCTACAATGAGCAGTTCTTC. The chain uses TRBV7-8 and TRBJ2-1; TRBD2 matches 11 bases. V trimming: 5 bases; J trimming: 3 bases; junction bases outside the gene matches: 12. The CDR3 contains 18 residues. Germline V gene sequence: CDR1 SGHVS, CDR2 FQNEAQ. Supplemented by reference TRBV7-8 and TRBJ2-1, the full variable domain reads GAGVSQSPRYKVAKRGQDVALRCDPISGHVSLFWYQQALGQGPEFLTYFQNEAQLDKSGLPSDRFFAERPEGSVSTLKIQRTQQEDSAVYLCASSTGTSGALIYNEQFFGPGTRLTVL.